A single TCR beta chain is shown here with its context. As yet, its antigen is unknown. Method: immunoSEQ multiplex PCR; TCRdb's copy keeps in-frame clones and lacks some. Of under 45,000 clones listed, roughly 80% were seen once; the top ten hold over 9.5%. CDR3 length equals 13 residues. Germline V CDR1 and CDR2: SGHKS, YYEKEE (reference sequence). V was shortened by 7 bases and J by 0 bases, with 11 bases between the two germline ends. The sample is drawn from a study of OX40 agonist ivuxolimab in advanced cancers. As for the study in general: Patients were given ivuxolimab, an antibody that agonizes OX40 (CD134). Intravenous ivuxolimab at 0.01 to 10 mg/kg was given to patients every 2 weeks. Findings and caveats of the study: Among the lowest levels of clonal expansion were found in partial responders at 0.1-3.0 mg/kg. Some patients without response likewise showed low normalized clonal expansion.

The gene calls are TRBV5-5 and TRBJ2-7, with a weak D call TRBD2 (6 bases). Sequenced material: CD4+ or CD8+ T cells sorted from blood, taken in a trial of the OX40 agonist ivuxolimab. This sequence was found in an adult with an advanced solid tumor such as melanoma, head and neck, liver or kidney cancer. The CDR3 nucleotides are TGTGCCAGCCGGGACTCGAGCTCCTACGAGCAGTACTTC. Protein sequence: CASRDSSSYEQYF.